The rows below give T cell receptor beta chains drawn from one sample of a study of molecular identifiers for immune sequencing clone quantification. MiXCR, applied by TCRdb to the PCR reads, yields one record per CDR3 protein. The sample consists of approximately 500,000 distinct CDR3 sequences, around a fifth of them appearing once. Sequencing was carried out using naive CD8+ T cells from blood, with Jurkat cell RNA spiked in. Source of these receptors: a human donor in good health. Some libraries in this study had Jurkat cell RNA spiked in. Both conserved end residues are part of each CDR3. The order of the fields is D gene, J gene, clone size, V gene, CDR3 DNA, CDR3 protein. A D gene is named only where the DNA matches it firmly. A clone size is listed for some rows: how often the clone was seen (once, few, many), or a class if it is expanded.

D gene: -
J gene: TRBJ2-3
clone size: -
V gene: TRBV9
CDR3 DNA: TGTGCCAGCAGCGTAGGTGGCCGGTCCGCAGATACGCAGTATTTT
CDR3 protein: CASSVGGRSADTQYF

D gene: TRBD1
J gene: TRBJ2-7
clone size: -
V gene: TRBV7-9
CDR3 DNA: TGTGCCAGCAGCCTAAGTCCCGGGACAGGGAACGAGCAGTACTTC
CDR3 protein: CASSLSPGTGNEQYF

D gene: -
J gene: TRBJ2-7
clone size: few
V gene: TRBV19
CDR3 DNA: TGTGGCAGTAGTATCGGGACCTTTCCTTCCTACGAGCAGTACTTC
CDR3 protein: CGSSIGTFPSYEQYF

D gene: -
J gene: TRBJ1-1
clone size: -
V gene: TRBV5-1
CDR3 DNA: TGCGCCAGCAGCTTCTACAGGGATTACACTGAAGCTTTCTTT
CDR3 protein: CASSFYRDYTEAFF

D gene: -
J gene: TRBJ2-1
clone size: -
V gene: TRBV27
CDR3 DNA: TGTGCCAGCAGTTTCGGTTTTTCTAGTAACGGGAGAAGTTTGGTCGATGAGCAGTTCTTC
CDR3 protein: CASSFGFSSNGRSLVDEQFF

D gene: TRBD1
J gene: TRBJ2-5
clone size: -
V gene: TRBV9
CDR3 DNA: TGTGCCAGCAGCACTACCGGGACAGCACAAGAGACCCAGTACTTC
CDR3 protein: CASSTTGTAQETQYF

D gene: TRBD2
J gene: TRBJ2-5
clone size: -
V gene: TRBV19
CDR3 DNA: TGTGCCAGTAGTATAGGGCTAGCGGGCCAAGAGACCCAGTACTTC
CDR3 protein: CASSIGLAGQETQYF

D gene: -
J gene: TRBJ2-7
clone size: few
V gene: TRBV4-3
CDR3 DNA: TGCGCCAGCAGCCAAGATCGGGGGAGAGGCGGATACGAGCAGTACTTC
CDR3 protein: CASSQDRGRGGYEQYF

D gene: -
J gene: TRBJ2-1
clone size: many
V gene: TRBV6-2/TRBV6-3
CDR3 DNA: TGTGCCAGCAGTCCCCCCCTTGGTCCCTACAATGAGCAGTTCTTC
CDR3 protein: CASSPPLGPYNEQFF

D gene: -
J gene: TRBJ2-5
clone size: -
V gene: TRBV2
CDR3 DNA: TGTGCCAGCGAGACAGTTCTACAAGAGACCCAGTACTTC
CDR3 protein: CASETVLQETQYF

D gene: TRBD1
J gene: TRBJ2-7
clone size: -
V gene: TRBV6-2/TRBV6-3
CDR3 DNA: TGTGCCAGCAATACTCCAGGGACAGGCCACTACGAGCAGTACTTC
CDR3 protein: CASNTPGTGHYEQYF

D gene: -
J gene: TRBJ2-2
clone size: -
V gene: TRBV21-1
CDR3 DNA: TGTGCCAGCAACGCTACGACAGGATGGAACACCGGGGAGCTGTTTTTT
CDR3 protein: CASNATTGWNTGELFF

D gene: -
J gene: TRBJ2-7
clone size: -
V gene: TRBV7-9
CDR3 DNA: TGTGCCAGCAGCTCCCCGACAGCCGACTCCTACGAGCAGTACTTC
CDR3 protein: CASSSPTADSYEQYF

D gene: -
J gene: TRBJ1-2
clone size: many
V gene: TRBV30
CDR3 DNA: TGTGCCTGGAGTGTCGAAGAATCCTGGGGCTACACCTTC
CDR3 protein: CAWSVEESWGYTF

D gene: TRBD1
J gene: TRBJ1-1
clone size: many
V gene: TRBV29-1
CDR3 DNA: TGCAGCGTCCAGGGGGCTTTCGCTGAAGCTTTCTTT
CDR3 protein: CSVQGAFAEAFF